What follows are 15 T cell receptor beta chains derived from one specimen sequenced in a study of T cell responses to AZD1222 COVID-19 vaccine. Sequencing was performed with immunoSEQ multiplex PCR; in TCRdb, only in-frame clones are kept and a portion is missing. The sample has 110,000 to 150,000 clones, 75% to 90% seen once. Source: peripheral blood, taken on day 0 of AZD1222 vaccination. The receptors originated from an adult in good health.

The chain carries TRBV6-5 and TRBJ1-2, with 7 bases lining up with TRBD1. This CDR3 has 13 amino acids. CDR1 is MNHEY and CDR2 is SVGAGI in the germline V gene. V lost 6 bases to trimming and J lost 2 bases; unmatched junction nucleotides: 3. CDR3 residues: CASSQTGNYGYTF. As DNA, the CDR3 is TGTGCCAGCAGCCAGACAGGGAACTATGGCTACACCTTC.

The chain links TRBV4-1 to TRBJ2-5; the match to TRBD2 covers 8 bases. Unmatched junction bases numbered 5, after V lost 0 bases and J lost 5 bases. Germline values: CDR1 MGHRA, CDR2 YSYEKL. The CDR3 loop spans 15 amino acids. Written as DNA, the CDR3 is TGCGCCAGCAGCCAAGAATCGGGGGGGCGCGAGACCCAGTACTTC. Amino acid sequence: CASSQESGGRETQYF.

The V call is TRBV27, the J call TRBJ2-7; the D is unclear. This CDR3 is built from 16 residues. Looked up from germline, CDR1 is MNHEY and CDR2 is SMNVEV (reference sequence). The V end lost 6 bases, the J end lost 2 bases, and 20 bases lay between the germline ends. CDR3 sequence: CASRRDVGSITYEQYF. The CDR3 coding sequence is TGTGCCAGCAGGCGCGACGTAGGTAGTATAACCTACGAGCAGTACTTC.

The chain carries TRBV6-4 and TRBJ2-6; tentatively, D is TRBD1 (5 bases). Per the germline V gene, CDR1 is MRHNA and CDR2 is SNTAGT. V was cut by 0 bases and J by 3 bases, with 6 bases left in between. This CDR3 has 15 residues. The CDR3 DNA reads TGTGCCAGCAGTGACTCGGACATTGGGGCCAACGTCCTGACTTTC. Translated, it gives CASSDSDIGANVLTF.

The chain is built from TRBV19 and TRBJ1-5, with 11 nucleotides matching TRBD1. The CDR3 length is 13 residues. The V and J ends lost 7 bases and 9 bases, in that order; junction bases with no gene match: 5. Germline CDR1 and CDR2: LNHDA and SQIVND (reference sequence). The chain's CDR3 is CASTGDRGLPQHF. The CDR3 coding sequence is TGTGCCAGTACCGGGGACAGGGGGTTGCCCCAGCATTTT.

CDR3 sequence: CASSEELAGPTDTQYF. The CDR3 coding sequence is TGTGCCAGCAGTGAAGAACTAGCGGGACCGACAGATACGCAGTATTTT. The chain recombines TRBV6-1 with TRBJ2-3; 10 bases line up with TRBD2. The CDR3 is 16 amino acids. V lost 1 base, J lost 3 bases, and 4 bases stayed unmatched. CDR1 and CDR2 from the germline V gene are MNHNS and SASEGT.

The chain combines TRBV5-4 with TRBJ1-2, with a possible D match to TRBD1 (5 bases). Trimming took 6 bases from V and 1 from J, leaving 19 bases between them. Per germline, CDR1 SGHNT and CDR2 YYREEE (reference sequence). CDR3 size: 16 residues. CDR3 region: CASTYLPRGSNYGYTF. The CDR3, as DNA: TGTGCCAGCACCTATCTCCCCCGGGGGAGTAACTATGGCTACACCTTC.

This clone appeared a single time. This chain connects TRBV2 to TRBJ1-3; D is undetermined. CDR1 is SNHLY and CDR2 is FYNNEI in the germline V gene. Trimming cost V 2 bases and J 1 base, with 12 bases left between them. The CDR3 is 16 residues long. DNA for the CDR3: TGTGCCAGCAGTGAACGGGAGATCCGATCTGGAAACACCATATATTTT. Translated, it gives CASSEREIRSGNTIYF. The whole variable domain, filled in from reference TRBV2 and TRBJ1-3, reads EPEVTQTPSHQVTQMGQEVILRCVPISNHLYFYWYRQILGQKVEFLVSFYNNEISEKSEIFDDQFSVERPDGSNFTLKIRSTKLEDSAMYFCASSEREIRSGNTIYFGEGSWLTVV.

This clone was detected only a few times. V is TRBV21-1 and J is TRBJ2-1; the listed D gene, TRBD1, was not tested against the DNA. TRBV21-1 is reported as a pseudogene. The CDR3 spans 14 residues. CDR3 in amino acids: CASSKDSSYNEQFF. DNA of the CDR3: TGTGCCAGCAGCAAAGACAGCTCCTACAATGAGCAGTTCTTC.

The gene calls are TRBV2 and TRBJ1-6; D not certain. Germline loops: CDR1 SNHLY, CDR2 FYNNEI. The V end lost 8 bases, the J end lost 5 bases, and 4 bases lay between the germline ends. CDR3 size: 11 residues. CDR3 DNA sequence: TGTGCCAGCCGCGATAATTCACCCCTCCACTTT. Translating gives CASRDNSPLHF. The entire variable domain, with the rest obtained from reference TRBV2 and TRBJ1-6, is as follows: EPEVTQTPSHQVTQMGQEVILRCVPISNHLYFYWYRQILGQKVEFLVSFYNNEISEKSEIFDDQFSVERPDGSNFTLKIRSTKLEDSAMYFCASRDNSPLHFGNGTRLTVT.

The CDR3 DNA is TGCAGCGTCGGACAGGGTAGGGCCGGGGAGCTGTTTTTT. This sequence encodes CSVGQGRAGELFF. The rearrangement joins TRBV29-1 to TRBJ2-2; 8 positions match TRBD1. The CDR3 spans 13 residues. Trimming removed 6 bases from V and 6 bases from J; junction bases left unmatched: 6. Per the germline V gene, CDR1 is SQVTM and CDR2 is ANQGSEA.

This clone has only one observation. The chain has TRBV10-2 and TRBJ1-4, with D possibly TRBD1 on 5 matching bases. The ends were cut back, 6 bases at V and 2 bases at J, with 16 bases in the middle. Germline CDR1 and CDR2: WSHSY and SAAADI. The CDR3 spans 16 residues. The CDR3 here is CASSGAGHHTNEKLFF. The CDR3, as DNA: TGCGCCAGCAGCGGGGCAGGGCACCACACTAATGAAAAACTGTTTTTT.

The CDR3 is CASGTVPPPGELFF. The CDR3 bases are TGTGCTAGTGGCACTGTCCCCCCTCCCGGGGAGCTGTTTTTT. The rearrangement uses TRBV12-5 and TRBJ2-2, with D hard to call. Trimming took 6 bases from V and 6 from J, leaving 14 bases between them. The CDR3 is 14 residues long. In germline, CDR1 is LGHNT, CDR2 FRNRAP.

The gene calls are TRBV11-2 and TRBJ2-5; 7 bases align to TRBD2. CDR3 length: 16 amino acids. Germline CDR1 reads SGHAT; CDR2 reads FQNNGV. The junction had 8 bases not matched to a gene; V was cut back by 4 bases and J by 0 bases. In DNA, the CDR3 is TGTGCCAGCAGCTGGGAGCTAGCGGCGTACCAAGAGACCCAGTACTTC. Its translation: CASSWELAAYQETQYF.

The chain joins TRBV5-6 to TRBJ2-3, with TRBD1 matching 7 bases. Germline V gene lookup returns CDR1 SGHDT and CDR2 YYEEEE. The CDR3 is 14 residues long. The J segment lost 2 bases and the V segment lost 3 bases, leaving 3 bases of the junction unmatched. The CDR3 sequence: CASSSGTATDTQYF. The CDR3 DNA follows: TGTGCCAGCAGCTCCGGGACAGCCACAGATACGCAGTATTTT.